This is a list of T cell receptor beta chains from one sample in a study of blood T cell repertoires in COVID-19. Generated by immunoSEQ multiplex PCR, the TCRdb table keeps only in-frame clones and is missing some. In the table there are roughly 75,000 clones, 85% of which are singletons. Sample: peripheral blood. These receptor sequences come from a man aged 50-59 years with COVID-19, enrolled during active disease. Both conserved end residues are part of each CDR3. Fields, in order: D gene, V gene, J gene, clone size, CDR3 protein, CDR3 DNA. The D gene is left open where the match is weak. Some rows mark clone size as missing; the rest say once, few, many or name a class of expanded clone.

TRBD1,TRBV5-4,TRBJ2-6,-,CASSWTGGFSGANVLTF,TGTGCCAGCAGCTGGACAGGGGGCTTCTCTGGGGCCAACGTCCTGACTTTC
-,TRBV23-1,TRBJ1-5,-,CASSHSGKDQPQHF,TGCGCCAGCAGTCACTCAGGGAAAGATCAGCCCCAGCATTTT
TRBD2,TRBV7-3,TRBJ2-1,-,CASSLGAGGVEQFF,TGTGCCAGCAGCTTGGGAGCGGGAGGGGTTGAGCAGTTCTTC
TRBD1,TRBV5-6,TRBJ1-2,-,CASSLTGTGGYGYTF,TGTGCCAGCAGCCTTACCGGGACAGGGGGCTATGGCTACACCTTC
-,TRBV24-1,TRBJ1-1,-,CATSDHLMDSLIDDTEAFF,TGTGCCACCAGTGATCACCTTATGGACTCCCTTATCGACGACACTGAAGCTTTCTTT
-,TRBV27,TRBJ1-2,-,CASSLRSSYGYTF,TGTGCCAGCAGTTTACGATCTAGCTATGGCTACACCTTC
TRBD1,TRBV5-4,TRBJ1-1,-,CASSSGGQLNTEAFF,TGTGCCAGCAGCTCAGGGGGACAGTTAAACACTGAAGCTTTCTTT
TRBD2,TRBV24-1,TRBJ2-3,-,CATSAVLALGTDTQYF,TGTGCCACCAGCGCAGTACTAGCGCTGGGGACAGATACGCAGTATTTT
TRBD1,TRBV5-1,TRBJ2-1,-,CASSLAGTDFNEQFF,TGCGCCAGCAGCCTCGCAGGGACAGATTTCAATGAGCAGTTCTTC
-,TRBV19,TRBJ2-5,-,CASSIGEGLETQYF,TGTGCCAGTAGTATAGGCGAGGGATTGGAGACCCAGTACTTC
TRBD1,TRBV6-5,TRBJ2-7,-,CASSYRGKGARHEQYF,TGTGCCAGCAGTTACCGCGGCAAGGGGGCGCGTCACGAGCAGTACTTC
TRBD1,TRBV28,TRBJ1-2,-,CASSSPTGGVYGYTF,TGTGCCAGCAGCTCCCCGACAGGGGGCGTCTATGGCTACACCTTC
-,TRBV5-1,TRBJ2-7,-,CASNQGTSYEQYF,TGCGCCAGCAACCAGGGCACCTCCTACGAGCAGTACTTC
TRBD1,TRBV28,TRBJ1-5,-,CASSSTGFQPQHF,TGTGCCAGCAGTTCGACAGGGTTTCAGCCCCAGCATTTT
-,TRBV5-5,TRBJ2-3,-,CASSLDVQTDTQYF,TGTGCCAGCAGCTTGGATGTCCAGACAGATACGCAGTATTTT
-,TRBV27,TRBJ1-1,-,CASSPSQSFMNTEAFF,TGTGCCAGCAGTCCCTCACAGAGTTTTATGAACACTGAAGCTTTCTTT
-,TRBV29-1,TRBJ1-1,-,CSVEISRDTEAFF,TGCAGCGTTGAAATATCCAGGGACACTGAAGCTTTCTTT
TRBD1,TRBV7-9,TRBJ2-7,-,CASSSDRGVYEQYF,TGTGCCAGCAGCTCGGACAGGGGGGTCTACGAGCAGTACTTC
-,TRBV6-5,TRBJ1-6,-,CASTSMGGYSPLHF,TGTGCCAGCACCTCTATGGGAGGTTATTCACCCCTCCACTTT
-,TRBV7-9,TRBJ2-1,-,CASSSAGLGVEQFF,TGTGCCAGCAGCTCAGCCGGCCTAGGTGTTGAGCAGTTCTTC
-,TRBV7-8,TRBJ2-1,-,CASSYLLGVGEQFF,TGTGCCAGCAGCTACCTCCTAGGCGTAGGTGAGCAGTTCTTC
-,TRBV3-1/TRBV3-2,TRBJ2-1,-,CASSPPGSYNEQFF,TGTGCCAGCAGCCCACCGGGGTCGTACAATGAGCAGTTCTTC
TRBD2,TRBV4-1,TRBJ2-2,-,CASSPPRAQTSGIYTGELFF,TGCGCCAGCAGCCCTCCAAGGGCGCAGACTAGCGGGATCTACACCGGGGAGCTGTTTTTT
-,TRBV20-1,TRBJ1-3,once,CSASIAGGVNTIYF,TGCAGTGCTAGTATTGCCGGGGGAGTAAACACCATATATTTT
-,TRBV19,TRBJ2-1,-,CASGLDEQFF,TGTGCCAGTGGACTTGACGAGCAGTTCTTC
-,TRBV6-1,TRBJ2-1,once,CASSEAGGVDEQFF,TGTGCCAGCAGTGAAGCAGGGGGAGTGGATGAGCAGTTCTTC
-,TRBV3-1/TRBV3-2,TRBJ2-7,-,CASSQVGSAYEQYF,TGTGCCAGCAGCCAAGTTGGCAGCGCCTACGAGCAGTACTTC
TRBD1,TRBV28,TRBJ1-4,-,CASSGTGWSEKLFF,TGTGCCAGCAGTGGGACAGGGTGGAGTGAAAAACTGTTTTTT
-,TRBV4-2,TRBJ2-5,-,CASSQAGETQYF,TGTGCCAGCAGCCAAGCGGGAGAGACCCAGTACTTC
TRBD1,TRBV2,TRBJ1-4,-,CASMRTGTNEKLFF,TGTGCCAGCATGAGGACAGGGACTAATGAAAAACTGTTTTTT
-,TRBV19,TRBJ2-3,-,CASTPGHRDTQYF,TGTGCCAGTACCCCGGGACATCGAGATACGCAGTATTTT
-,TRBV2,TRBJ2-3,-,CASSDPAEDTQYF,TGTGCCAGCAGTGACCCAGCGGAAGATACGCAGTATTTT
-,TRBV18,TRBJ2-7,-,CASPADSAGHEQYF,TGTGCCAGCCCAGCCGATTCGGCGGGACACGAGCAGTACTTC
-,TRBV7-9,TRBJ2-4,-,CASSLGQGLAKNIQYF,TGTGCCAGCAGCTTAGGTCAGGGCTTAGCCAAAAACATTCAGTACTTC
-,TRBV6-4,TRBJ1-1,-,CAKAGPGPYTEAFF,TGTGCCAAAGCGGGACCAGGGCCCTACACTGAAGCTTTCTTT
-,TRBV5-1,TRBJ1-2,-,CASSFGIQNYGYTF,TGCGCCAGCAGCTTCGGTATACAGAACTATGGCTACACCTTC
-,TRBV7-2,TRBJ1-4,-,CASSLNQGGENEKLFF,TGTGCCAGCAGCCTGAATCAGGGTGGGGAAAATGAAAAACTGTTTTTT
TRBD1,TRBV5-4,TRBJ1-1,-,CASSSTGAETEAFF,TGTGCCAGCAGCTCGACAGGGGCCGAGACTGAAGCTTTCTTT
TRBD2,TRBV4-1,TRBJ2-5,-,CASSQPAGTSGRYQETQYF,TGCGCCAGCAGCCAACCAGCCGGGACTAGCGGGAGGTACCAAGAGACCCAGTACTTC
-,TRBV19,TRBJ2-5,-,CASSTSKETQYF,TGTGCCAGTAGTACGAGTAAAGAGACCCAGTACTTC
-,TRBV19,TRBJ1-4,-,CASSIGIYGEKLFF,TGTGCCAGTAGTATAGGGATTTACGGGGAAAAACTGTTTTTT
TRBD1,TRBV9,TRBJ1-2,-,CASSDGQDAYGYTF,TGTGCCAGCAGCGACGGACAGGATGCCTATGGCTACACCTTC
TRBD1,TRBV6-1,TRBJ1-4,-,CASSVRTGGAAASGEKLFF,TGTGCCAGCAGTGTTAGGACAGGGGGCGCGGCTGCTTCTGGTGAAAAACTGTTTTTT
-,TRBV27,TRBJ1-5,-,CASSFGLNQPQHF,TGTGCCAGCAGTTTTGGCCTTAATCAGCCCCAGCATTTT
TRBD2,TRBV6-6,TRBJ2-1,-,CASRREGNEQFF,TGTGCCAGCCGGCGGGAGGGCAATGAGCAGTTCTTC
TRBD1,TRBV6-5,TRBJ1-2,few,CASMSRAGGNGYTF,TGTGCCAGCATGAGTCGGGCAGGGGGTAATGGCTACACCTTC
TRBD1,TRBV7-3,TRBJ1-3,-,CASSLTARGSGNTIYF,TGTGCCAGCAGCTTAACGGCCAGGGGGTCTGGAAACACCATATATTTT
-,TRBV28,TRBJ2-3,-,CASSSQRITDTQYF,TGTGCCAGCAGTTCCCAGCGGATCACAGATACGCAGTATTTT
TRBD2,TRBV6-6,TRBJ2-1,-,CASSSGRAYNEQFF,TGTGCCAGCAGTAGCGGGAGGGCCTACAATGAGCAGTTCTTC
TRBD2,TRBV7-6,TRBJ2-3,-,CASSFRLAGGKDTQYF,TGTGCCAGCAGCTTCCGACTAGCGGGAGGCAAAGATACGCAGTATTTT
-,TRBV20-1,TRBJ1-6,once,CSASKGWNSPLHF,TGCAGTGCTAGTAAGGGGTGGAATTCACCCCTCCACTTT
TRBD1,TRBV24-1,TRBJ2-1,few,CATSERDRGKLNEQFF,TGTGCCACCAGTGAACGGGACAGGGGGAAGTTGAATGAGCAGTTCTTC
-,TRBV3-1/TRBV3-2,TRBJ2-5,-,CATRKGSGNVDQYF,TGTGCCACCCGGAAGGGGTCGGGCAATGTGGACCAGTACTTC
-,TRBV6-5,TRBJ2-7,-,CASAEGYKSSYEQYF,TGTGCCAGCGCGGAGGGCTACAAAAGCTCCTACGAGCAGTACTTC
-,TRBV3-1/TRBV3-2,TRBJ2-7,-,CASSQGVLYEQYF,TGTGCCAGCAGCCAAGGAGTGCTTTACGAGCAGTACTTC
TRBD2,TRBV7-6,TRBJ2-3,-,CASSSGLAGGPRTDTQYF,TGTGCCAGCAGCAGCGGACTAGCGGGAGGGCCACGCACAGATACGCAGTATTTT
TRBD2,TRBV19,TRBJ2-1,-,CASSTTAGGSFGYNEQFF,TGTGCCAGTAGTACCACAGCGGGAGGTAGTTTTGGCTACAATGAGCAGTTCTTC
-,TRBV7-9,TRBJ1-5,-,CASSLGGSSGQPQHF,TGTGCCAGCAGCTTAGGGGGATCCTCGGGGCAGCCCCAGCATTTT
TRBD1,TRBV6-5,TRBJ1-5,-,CASSSTGGNQPQHF,TGTGCCAGCAGTTCGACAGGGGGGAATCAGCCCCAGCATTTT